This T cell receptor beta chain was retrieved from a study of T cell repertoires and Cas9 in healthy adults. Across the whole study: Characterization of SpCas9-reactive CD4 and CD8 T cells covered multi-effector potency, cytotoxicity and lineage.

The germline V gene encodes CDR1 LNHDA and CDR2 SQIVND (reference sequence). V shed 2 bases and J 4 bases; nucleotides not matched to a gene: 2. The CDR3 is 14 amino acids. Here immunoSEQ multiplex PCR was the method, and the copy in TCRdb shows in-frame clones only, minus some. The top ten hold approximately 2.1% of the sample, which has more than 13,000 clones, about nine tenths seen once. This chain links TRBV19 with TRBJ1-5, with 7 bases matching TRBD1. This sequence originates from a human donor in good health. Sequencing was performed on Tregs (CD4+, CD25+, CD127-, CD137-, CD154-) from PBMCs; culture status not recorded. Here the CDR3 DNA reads TGTGCCAGTAGTATATCCAGGGGGAATCAGCCCCAGCATTTT. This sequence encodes CASSISRGNQPQHF.